The source of this T cell receptor (beta chain) is a study of CD8 T cells in ankylosing spondylitis. Whole-study findings and limits: Apparently characteristic of ankylosing spondylitis blood was a TCR beta motif (about eight highly homologous variants).

The CDR3 is 13 residues long. V was pared by 8 bases and J by 2 bases, with 12 bases between. Germline CDR1 ENHRY, CDR2 SYGVKD. A note on this clonotype: Its antigen remains unidentified.

TCRdb re-derived calls from the 5' RACE reads in MiXCR, one entry per CDR3 protein. The sample lists hundreds of thousands of distinct CDR3 sequences, roughly 10% seen once, with approximately 0.51% in the top ten. Sample: blood, either unsorted or a sorted T cell fraction (not recorded which). The receptor was isolated from a male donor with ankylosing spondylitis. This sequence joins TRBV10-3 and TRBJ1-2; D is ambiguous. The CDR3 sequence: CAIGKGVNYGYTF. CDR3 nucleotides: TGTGCCATCGGCAAGGGAGTAAACTATGGCTACACCTTC.